This T cell receptor beta chain stems from a study of blood T cell repertoires in COVID-19. Across the whole study: Samples of COVID-19 (acute and convalescent) were obtained from the United States, Italy and Spain. PBMCs, B-cell-depleted T cells, or T cells were the source of the cDNA or gDNA that made up the material.

Per the study methods: Counts of nucleated cells, estimated from reference gene primer amplification, were obtained. Clones were read by immunoSEQ multiplex PCR, and TCRdb kept only the in-frame ones, dropping some. From that table come the V and J calls and clone size; the DNA was used to work out D and trimming. The repertoire has 150,000 to 200,000 clones, about 83% of them found once; the top ten carry around a fifth. CDR1 and CDR2 (germline): SGHNT, YYREEE (reference sequence). V was pared by 0 bases and J by 13 bases, with 17 bases between. There are 15 residues in the CDR3. The TCR was taken from a woman aged 70-85 years who had recovered from COVID-19. The gene calls are TRBV5-4 and TRBJ1-6, with D perhaps TRBD1 (5 bases). The material sequenced was peripheral blood. The CDR3 DNA follows: TGTGCCAGCAGCTTGGCCGAGGGCAGGGAGGGCCCCCTCCACTTT. Translating gives CASSLAEGREGPLHF. Together with reference TRBV5-4 and TRBJ1-6, the CDR3 gives the full variable domain: ETGVTQSPTHLIKTRGQQVTLRCSSQSGHNTVSWYQQALGQGPQFIFQYYREEENGRGNFPPRFSGLQFPNYSSELNVNALELDDSALYLCASSLAEGREGPLHFGNGTRLTVT.